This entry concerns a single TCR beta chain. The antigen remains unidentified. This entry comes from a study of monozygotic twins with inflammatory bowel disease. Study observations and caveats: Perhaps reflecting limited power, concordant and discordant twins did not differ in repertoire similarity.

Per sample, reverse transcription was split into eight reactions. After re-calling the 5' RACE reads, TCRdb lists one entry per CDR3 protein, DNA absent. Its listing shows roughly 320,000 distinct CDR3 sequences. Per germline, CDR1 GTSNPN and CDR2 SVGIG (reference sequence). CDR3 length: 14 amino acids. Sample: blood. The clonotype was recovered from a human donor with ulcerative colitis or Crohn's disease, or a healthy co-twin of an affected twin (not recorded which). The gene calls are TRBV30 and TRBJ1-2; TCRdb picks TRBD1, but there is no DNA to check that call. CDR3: CAWSVGNPGDGYTF. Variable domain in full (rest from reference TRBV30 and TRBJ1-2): SQTIHQWPATLVQPVGSPLSLECTVEGTSNPNLYWYRQAAGRGLQLLFYSVGIGQISSEVPQNLSASRPQDRQFILSSKKLLLSDSGFYLCAWSVGNPGDGYTFGSGTRLTVV.